This T cell receptor beta chain was sequenced for a study of T cell repertoires in cytomegalovirus infection. The overall study: Both a matching HLA type and CMV infection were indicated by public TCR beta signatures. Study-level points and caveats: The response measured ex vivo was dominated by TCR beta clonotypes (HLA-C-restricted and CMV-specific). CMV carriers having the relevant HLA were flagged by cumulative public TCR beta family frequency.

V lost 4 bases, J lost 3 bases, and 6 bases stayed unmatched. Germline CDR1 SGHTA, CDR2 FQGNSA. This CDR3 comprises 14 residues. Of note for this clonotype: The antigen is not known.

Each CDR3 protein is one row after TCRdb ran MiXCR on the reads. The table shows approximately 200,000 distinct CDR3 sequences, with under 25% occurring only once. Sequenced input: CD8+ T cells from PBMCs. This TCR came from a human donor in good health (CMV status not recorded). Some clones in this sample may be carry-over from other donors' samples. The genes are TRBV7-2 and TRBJ2-7; 7 nucleotides agree with TRBD2. The CDR3 is CASSSGLVRYEQYF. The CDR3 bases are TGTGCCAGCAGCTCCGGACTAGTGCGCTACGAGCAGTACTTC.